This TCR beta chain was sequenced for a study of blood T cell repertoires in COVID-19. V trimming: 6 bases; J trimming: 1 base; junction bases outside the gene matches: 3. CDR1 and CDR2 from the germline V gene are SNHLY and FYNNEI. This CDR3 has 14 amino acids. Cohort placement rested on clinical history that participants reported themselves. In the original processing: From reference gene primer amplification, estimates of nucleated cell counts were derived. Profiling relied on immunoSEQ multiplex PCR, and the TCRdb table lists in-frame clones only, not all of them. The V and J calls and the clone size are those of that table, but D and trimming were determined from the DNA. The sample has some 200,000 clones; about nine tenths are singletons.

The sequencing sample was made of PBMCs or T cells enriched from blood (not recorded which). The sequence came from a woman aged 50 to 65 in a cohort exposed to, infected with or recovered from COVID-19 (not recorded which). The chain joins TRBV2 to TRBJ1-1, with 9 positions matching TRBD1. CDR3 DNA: TGTGCCAGCAGCGGACAGGGGAGGAACACTGAAGCTTTCTTT. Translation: CASSGQGRNTEAFF.